The 5 T cell receptor beta chains reported below all come from one sample, sequenced in a study of metastatic and nonmetastatic thyroid tumors. TCRdb re-clonotyped the PCR reads through MiXCR. The profile shows around 89,000 clones, just under 15% of them singletons. No treatment had been given to any patient before thyroid surgery. Material: blood. Receptor source: a female donor with papillary thyroid cancer or a benign thyroid nodule (not recorded which). Some clones in this sample may be carry-over from other donors' samples.

Turning to this clone: This may stem from a read error, because a much larger clone lies one nucleotide away. The J gene is TRBJ2-1, the V gene TRBV4-1, with D uncertain. Germline CDR1 MGHRA, CDR2 YSYEKL. The CDR3 length is 15 residues. V was trimmed by 1 base and J by 9 bases, leaving 16 bases between them. Here the CDR3 reads CASSQVSERSAEQFF. The CDR3 DNA is TGCGCCAGCAGCCAAGTTAGTGAGCGATCGGCTGAGCAGTTCTTC.

This clone occurred many times. The CDR3 DNA sequence: TGTGCCAGCAGTGAAGGTGGGTCGCCGGAGCAGTACTTC. It translates to CASSEGGSPEQYF. This sequence joins TRBV2 and TRBJ2-7; D unresolved. This CDR3 contains 13 residues. The V gene lost 1 base and the J gene lost 7 bases, with 11 bases spanning the gap. The germline V gene encodes CDR1 SNHLY and CDR2 FYNNEI.

Details on this clone: This may come from a read error, since a much larger clone is one base off. This rearrangement joins TRBV30 to TRBJ2-4; D possibly matches TRBD1 or TRBD2 (6 bases each). This CDR3 region has 15 residues. Germline V CDR1 and CDR2: GTSNPN, SVGIG (reference sequence). Trimming stripped 2 bases from V and 3 bases from J, with 14 bases between. This chain's CDR3 is CAWSQGGFVKNIQYF. CDR3 in DNA: TGTGCCTGGAGTCAAGGGGGGTTTGTCAAAAACATTCAGTACTTC.

This clone was detected only a few times. Germline and junction disagree at one end, which may indicate a read error. The chain employs TRBV6-1 and TRBJ2-7, with no clear D. The CDR3 has 13 amino acids. Germline V gene data show CDR1 as MNHNS and CDR2 as SASEGT. CDR3 loop: CASIAGASSEQYF. The CDR3, as DNA: TGTGCCAGCATAGCAGGTGCTTCCTCCGAGCAGTACTTC.

This clone was observed at least ten times. The chain is built from TRBV7-6 and TRBJ2-7; 12 positions agree with TRBD2. The trim removed 5 bases at V and 5 bases at J, leaving 4 bases unmatched. CDR1 is SGHVS, CDR2 FNYEAQ, per germline. The CDR3 length is 14 residues. DNA of the CDR3: TGTGCCAGCAGCCATAGACTAGCGGGGGACGAGCAGTACTTC. It specifies CASSHRLAGDEQYF.